The present entry profiles one T cell receptor beta chain with its context. Germline V gene data show CDR1 as SNHLY and CDR2 as FYNNEI. Losses at the gene ends were 0 bases for V and 2 bases for J; bases not matched to a gene: 0. CDR3 size: 14 residues. These data originate in a study of blood T cell repertoires in COVID-19. For the study at large: Samples representing acute and convalescent COVID-19 were sourced from the United States, Italy and Spain. PBMCs, B-cell-depleted T cells, or T cells were the source of the cDNA or gDNA that made up the material.

Under the authors' procedure: Amplified reference gene primers provided the basis for estimating nucleated cell counts. The repertoire was sequenced with immunoSEQ multiplex PCR; TCRdb's copy has only in-frame clones and lacks some. V, J and clone size were drawn from that table, and D and trimming were deduced from the DNA. The repertoire includes under 250,000 clones, about 85% of them detected once, and 6% to 9.5% sits in the top ten. The chain is built from TRBV2 and TRBJ2-5; 7 positions agree with TRBD2. Sequencing was performed on peripheral blood. The source of this sequence is a woman aged 80 or older with acute or convalescent COVID-19. CDR3 nucleotides: TGTGCCAGCAGTGAAGCGCGGGGGCAAGAGACCCAGTACTTC. Protein: CASSEARGQETQYF.